This T cell receptor beta chain is from a study of blood T cell repertoires in COVID-19. The CDR3 contains 14 residues. Looked up from germline, CDR1 is LGHDT and CDR2 is YNNKEL (reference sequence). V lost 3 bases to trimming and J lost 6 bases; unmatched junction nucleotides: 7. Profiling relied on immunoSEQ multiplex PCR, and the TCRdb table lists in-frame clones only, not all of them. The repertoire holds around 170,000 clones, with approximately 83% as singletons. The sample consisted of peripheral blood. The J gene is TRBJ1-2, the V gene TRBV3-1 (or the pseudogene TRBV3-2); 7 positions match TRBD1. The origin of this receptor is a man in his fifties or sixties with active or convalescent COVID-19. CDR3 sequence: CASSQRGRTHGYTF. CDR3 DNA sequence: TGTGCCAGCAGCCAGAGGGGGCGGACCCATGGCTACACCTTC.